The T cell receptor beta chain described here comes from a study of regulatory T cells in long-lasting Graves disease. The germline V gene encodes CDR1 SGHAT and CDR2 FQNNGV. This CDR3 has 12 residues. Trimming took off 5 bases at V and 3 bases at J, with 8 bases between the two ends. The time point is: persistent/refractory GD, antithyroid drugs over 5 years with positive TRAb. From RNA extracted from PBMCs, the TCR library was made. CDR3 regions were amplified by Arm-PCR using iRepertoire HTBI primers to build TCR beta libraries. TCRdb ran MiXCR on the multiplex PCR reads and lists one entry per CDR3 protein. The sample consists of 600,000 to 850,000 distinct CDR3 sequences, 25% to 35% of them appearing once. General study points: Those with persistent disease had in common more public clonotypes (roughly 3,000) than new patients (about 900). Compared with new cases, persistent Graves' patients showed reduced TCR diversity.

This clonotype occurred a few times. Its matching antigen is unknown. This specimen consisted of peripheral blood mononuclear cells (PBMCs), obtained when the disease was refractory, from a patient treated with antithyroid drugs. This clonotype was obtained from a female donor with Graves disease. The V and J genes are TRBV11-2 and TRBJ2-7; D unresolved. The CDR3 loop reads CASSPGIYEQYF. In DNA form, the CDR3 reads TGTGCCAGCAGCCCCGGCATCTACGAGCAGTACTTC.